This entry lists 13 T cell receptor beta chains sequenced from one sample in a study of T cell responses to AZD1222 COVID-19 vaccine. The protocol was immunoSEQ multiplex PCR, while the TCRdb copy is restricted to in-frame clones and leaves out a portion. The data contain some 190,000 clones, around 87% of them seen just once; the ten biggest clones take up 6% to 8%. This sample comprised peripheral blood, obtained on day 0 of AZD1222 vaccination. The receptor source for this set is an adult in good health.

The CDR3 coding sequence is TGTGCCAGCAGCTCTTGGGGTTCCTACGAGCAGTACGTC. Its protein is CASSSWGSYEQYV. The J gene is TRBJ2-7, the V gene TRBV5-4; D gene uncertain. In germline, CDR1 is SGHNT, CDR2 YYREEE (reference sequence). Deletions cut 3 bases from V and 1 base from J, with 8 bases between. The CDR3 loop spans 13 amino acids.

This chain uses TRBV30 with TRBJ2-3, with D unresolved. V was clipped by 2 bases and J by 1 base, with 25 bases between them. This CDR3 spans 19 amino acids. In germline, CDR1 is GTSNPN, CDR2 SVGIG (reference sequence). CDR3 in amino acids: CAWSQDRDKTIVRTDTQYF. The CDR3 DNA sequence: TGTGCCTGGAGTCAGGATAGAGACAAGACGATTGTTCGCACAGATACGCAGTATTTT.

The V gene is TRBV11-3, the J gene TRBJ2-1, with 9 bases identical to TRBD2. Germline assignment: CDR1 SGHNT and CDR2 YENEEA. V trimming: 5 bases; J trimming: 8 bases; junction bases outside the gene matches: 10. This CDR3 comprises 15 residues. CDR3 DNA sequence: TGTGCCAGCAGCCGCGGGACTAGCCTTTACGATGAGCAGTTCTTC. Amino acid sequence: CASSRGTSLYDEQFF.

The chain carries TRBV5-1 and TRBJ1-1; D unresolved. V gave up 0 bases and J gave up 3 bases, with 9 bases separating them. CDR3 length equals 14 residues. The germline V gene has CDR1 SGHRS and CDR2 YFSETQ. DNA of the CDR3: TGCGCCAGCAGCTTGGTGACGGCCGACACTGAAGCTTTCTTT. Translating gives CASSLVTADTEAFF. Variable domain in full (rest from reference TRBV5-1 and TRBJ1-1): KAGVTQTPRYLIKTRGQQVTLSCSPISGHRSVSWYQQTPGQGLQFLFEYFSETQRNKGNFPGRFSGRQFSNSRSEMNVSTLELGDSALYLCASSLVTADTEAFFGQGTRLTVV.

The V and J genes are TRBV19 and TRBJ1-5; TRBD1 agrees at 9 bases. This CDR3 spans 16 amino acids. Germline assignment: CDR1 LNHDA and CDR2 SQIVND (reference sequence). V trimming: 8 bases; J trimming: 2 bases; junction bases outside the gene matches: 10. CDR3 protein: CASLRTGEFGNQPQHF. CDR3 nucleotide sequence: TGTGCCAGTCTCAGGACAGGGGAGTTTGGCAATCAGCCCCAGCATTTT. The full variable domain, rest sourced from reference TRBV19 and TRBJ1-5, is DGGITQSPKYLFRKEGQNVTLSCEQNLNHDAMYWYRQDPGQGLRLIYYSQIVNDFQKGDIAEGYSVSREKKESFPLTVTSAQKNPTAFYLCASLRTGEFGNQPQHFGDGTRLSIL.

The V call is TRBV18, the J call TRBJ1-5, with D tentatively TRBD1 (5 bases). V lost 6 bases and J lost 0, with 15 bases in between. This CDR3 is built from 16 residues. CDR1 is KGHSH, CDR2 LQKENI, per germline. The CDR3 protein is CASSQRVQVSNQPQHF. The CDR3 DNA follows: TGTGCCAGCTCGCAAAGGGTACAGGTTAGCAATCAGCCCCAGCATTTT.

The chain links TRBV3-1 (or the pseudogene TRBV3-2) to TRBJ2-1; 11 bases map to TRBD2. The CDR3 contains 17 residues. V lost 0 bases to trimming and J lost 2 bases; unmatched junction nucleotides: 3. Looked up from germline, CDR1 is LGHDT and CDR2 is YNNKEL (reference sequence). The CDR3 bases are TGTGCCAGCAGCCAAGAAGTGACTAGCGGGGCCTACAATGAGCAGTTCTTC. Amino acids: CASSQEVTSGAYNEQFF.

This chain joins TRBV6-2 or TRBV6-3 and TRBJ2-2, with D perhaps TRBD2 (6 bases). Trimming took off 2 bases at V and 5 bases at J, with 12 bases between the two ends. Germline CDR1 MNHEY, CDR2 SVGEGT. The CDR3 is 15 amino acids. The CDR3 DNA reads TGTGCCAGCAGTTACGTCCTAGCGTCTACCGGGGAGCTGTTTTTT. It encodes CASSYVLASTGELFF.

The rearrangement links TRBV15 to TRBJ1-2, with D possibly matching TRBD1 (6 bases). CDR1 LNHNV and CDR2 YYDKDF come from the germline V gene (reference sequence). This CDR3 comprises 15 residues. V lost 5 bases and J lost 2, with 15 bases in between. CDR3 loop: CATSSPLGQNYGYTF. DNA for the CDR3: TGTGCCACCAGCTCGCCACTCGGACAGAACTATGGCTACACCTTC.

This clone was found once. This rearrangement joins TRBV5-8 to TRBJ2-7, with D perhaps matching TRBD1 (6 bases). Per the germline V gene, CDR1 is SGHTS and CDR2 is YDEGEE. The V gene lost 4 bases and the J gene lost 5 bases, with 16 bases spanning the gap. There are 14 residues in the CDR3. The CDR3 loop is CASSRVDSYDEQYF. CDR3 in DNA: TGTGCCAGCAGCCGGGTGGACAGTTACGACGAGCAGTACTTC.

The chain joins TRBV19 to TRBJ1-4, with 8 nucleotides matching TRBD1. Germline loops: CDR1 LNHDA, CDR2 SQIVND (reference sequence). The CDR3 is 14 residues long. J gave up 11 bases and V 3 bases, and 8 bases lay outside the gene matches. CDR3 region: CASSIGQGSQKLFF. CDR3 sequence (DNA): TGTGCCAGTAGTATCGGACAGGGATCGCAGAAACTGTTTTTT.

J is TRBJ2-5 and V is TRBV6-5; D not resolved. V was pared by 6 bases and J by 5 bases, with 13 bases between. CDR3 size: 13 residues. Germline-derived CDR1 and CDR2 are MNHEY and SVGAGI. CDR3 sequence reads: CASRRTTQETQYF. CDR3 nucleotide sequence: TGTGCCAGCAGGCGGACCACTCAGGAGACCCAGTACTTC.

This chain uses TRBV5-8 with TRBJ2-1; the match to TRBD2 covers 11 bases. This CDR3 has 15 amino acids. The germline V gene encodes CDR1 SGHTS and CDR2 YDEGEE. J was trimmed by 4 bases and V by 4 bases; bases with no gene match: 4. The CDR3 is CASSLGTSGYNEQFF. CDR3 DNA: TGTGCCAGCAGCCTAGGGACTAGCGGATACAATGAGCAGTTCTTC.